This TCR beta chain was profiled in a study of blood T cell repertoires in COVID-19. Across the study: The United States, Italy and Spain were the sources of the acute and convalescent COVID-19 samples. T cells, B-cell-depleted T cells, or PBMCs supplied cDNA or gDNA.

This CDR3 is built from 13 residues. V was pared by 4 bases and J by 6 bases, with 9 bases between. Germline lookup yields CDR1 SGHTA and CDR2 FQGNSA. Authors' data handling: It was from reference gene primer amplification that nucleated cell counts were estimated. This table comes from immunoSEQ multiplex PCR, and its TCRdb copy is limited to in-frame clones, with some not included. For V, J and clone size, that table is used; D and trimming come from the DNA. The sample has around 100,000 clones; approximately 89% are singletons. The clonotype originates from a woman over 75 in a cohort sampled during active COVID-19. The rearrangement joins TRBV7-2 to TRBJ1-4; D not resolved. The sequencing input was peripheral blood. CDR3 protein: CASSSYVDEKLFF. CDR3 bases: TGTGCCAGCAGCTCGTACGTAGATGAAAAACTGTTTTTT.